The source of this TCR beta chain is a study of early T cells in non-severe SARS-CoV-2 infection (dated by TCRdb to about 2021). Background for the entire study: Bulk RNA from unsorted whole blood was used for TCR sequencing, so alpha and beta chains could not be paired. General findings and caveats noted by the study authors: VDJdb matching was skewed toward anti-spike CD8 responses and likely underestimated virus-specific expansions by missing private and CD4 specificities.

The CDR3 has 16 amino acids, counting the end cysteine and phenylalanine. The only DNA kept is the CDR3, 48 bases in frame from the first base. V drops 3 bases and J drops 0 bases, leaving 13 bases in between. CDR1 and CDR2, per the germline V gene, are SGHRS and YFSETQ. This was a case-control study nested in a cohort of healthcare workers in London, UK, who had nasopharyngeal swab PCR tests and blood samples taken every week. Between 23 and 31 March 2020, the week of the UK lockdown, healthcare workers were enrolled and then followed up weekly for as long as 16 weeks. The table lists this clonotype with many counts. The target of this receptor is not known. No quality values exist for individual bases; no much larger clone is one base distant. The library was prepared using 5' RACE. The run used a NextSeq 500. To correct for sequencing error and PCR bias, the TCR library protocol tagged individual cDNA molecules with unique molecular identifiers. Both TCR alpha and beta chains were sequenced, and tight co-correlation was observed between alpha and beta sequence abundances in each sample. In the paper's pipeline: Decombinator V4 was used to annotate the V gene, J gene and CDR3 of the TCR sequences. Expanded TCRs were defined as changing significantly between any two time points under a Poisson model with p below 0.0001. TCR abundances were normalised to the total number of TCRs sequenced per sample and were expressed as counts per million. TRAV1-2 paired with TRAJ12, TRAJ20 or TRAJ33 defined MAIT TCRs, while TRAV10 paired with TRAJ18 defined iNKT TCRs. VDJdb, accessed 1 November 2021, was searched for CMV, EBV and SARS-CoV-2 annotated TCRs, with TCRs annotated for multiple antigens excluded. TCRdb reprocessed the public reads (quality trimming at Q25 with fastp, clone calling with MiXCR) and kept in-frame beta chains. Merged by CDR3 protein, the rows form single entries marked with the most common genes and DNA. TCRdb assigned the V and J calls; the authors' analysis was not used. The sample has about 35,000 distinct CDR3 sequences on record, 5.8% of them singletons. The top ten clones comprise 7.6% of the sample.

The sequenced sample was whole blood. The rearranged segments are TRBV5-1 and TRBJ2-4; a tentative D call is TRBD1 (6 bases match). The sequence came from an adult who was a healthcare worker with PCR-confirmed SARS-CoV-2 infection or an uninfected control (not recorded which). The CDR3 has the sequence CASSSGQTLAKNIQYF. The DNA sequence reads TGCGCCAGCAGCTCTGGACAGACACTAGCCAAAAACATTCAGTACTTC.